This TCR beta chain was identified in a study of Graves' ophthalmopathy and Graves' hyperthyroidism. Germline V gives CDR1 DFQATT, CDR2 SNEGSKA (reference sequence). The length of the CDR3 is 12 residues. Between the trimmed V and J ends, which lost 5 bases and 4 bases, there was a span of 9 bases. This clonotype was recorded many times. Pregnancy or lactation, uncontrolled infections and other autoimmune diseases were grounds for excluding patients. RNA transcripts were the template, and TCR beta CDR3 regions were amplified from them. After a first-round RT-PCR with HTBI primers, a second-round multiplex PCR was run. TCRdb reanalysed the multiplex PCR reads using MiXCR and keeps one entry per CDR3 protein. The sample lists roughly 420,000 distinct CDR3 sequences; 21% were seen once.

The chain has TRBV20-1 and TRBJ1-3; D is possibly TRBD1 (5 bases). The receptor was derived from a woman under 30 with stable Graves' hyperthyroidism. Sample: peripheral blood. CDR3 amino acids: CSAAGAGNTIYF. Written as DNA, the CDR3 is TGCAGTGCTGCCGGGGCAGGAAACACCATATATTTT.